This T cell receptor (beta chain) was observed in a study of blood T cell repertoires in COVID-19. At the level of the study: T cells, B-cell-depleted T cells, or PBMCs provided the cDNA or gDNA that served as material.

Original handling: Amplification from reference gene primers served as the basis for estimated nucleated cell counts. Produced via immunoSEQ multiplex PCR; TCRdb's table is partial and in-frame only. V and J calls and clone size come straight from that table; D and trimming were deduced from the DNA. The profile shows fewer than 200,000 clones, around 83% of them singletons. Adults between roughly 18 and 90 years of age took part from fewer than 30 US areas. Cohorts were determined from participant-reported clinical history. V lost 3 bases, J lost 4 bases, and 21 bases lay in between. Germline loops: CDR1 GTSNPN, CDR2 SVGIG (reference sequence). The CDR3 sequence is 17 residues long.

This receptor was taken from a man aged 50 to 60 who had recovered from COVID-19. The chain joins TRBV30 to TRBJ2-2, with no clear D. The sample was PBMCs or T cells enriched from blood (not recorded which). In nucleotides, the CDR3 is TGTGCCTGGAGCCGAAGGTGGGCAGGAACGACCACCGGGGAGCTGTTTTTT. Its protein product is CAWSRRWAGTTTGELFF.